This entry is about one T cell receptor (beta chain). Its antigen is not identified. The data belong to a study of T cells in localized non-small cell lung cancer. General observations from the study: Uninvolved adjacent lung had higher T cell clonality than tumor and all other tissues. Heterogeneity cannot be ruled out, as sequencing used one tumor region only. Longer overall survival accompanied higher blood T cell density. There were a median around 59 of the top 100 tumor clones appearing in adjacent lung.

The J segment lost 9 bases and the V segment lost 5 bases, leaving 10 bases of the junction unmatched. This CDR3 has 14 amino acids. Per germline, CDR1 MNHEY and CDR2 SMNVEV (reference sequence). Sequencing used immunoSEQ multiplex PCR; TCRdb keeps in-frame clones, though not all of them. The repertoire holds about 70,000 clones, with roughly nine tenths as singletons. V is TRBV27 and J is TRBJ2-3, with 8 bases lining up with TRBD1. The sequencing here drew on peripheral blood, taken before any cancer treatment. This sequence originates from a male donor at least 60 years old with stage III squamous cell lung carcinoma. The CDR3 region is CASSPDRGEGTQYF. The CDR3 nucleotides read TGTGCCAGCAGTCCCGACAGGGGTGAGGGAACGCAGTATTTT.